Listed here are 2 T cell receptor beta chains from one sample, sequenced in a study of tumor and adjacent non-tumor tissue in lung cancer. RNA was extracted from bulk tissue without any cell sorting. A modified ARM-PCR protocol with three rounds of nested PCR amplified TCRbeta. TCRdb itself ran the multiplex PCR reads through MiXCR, one entry per CDR3 protein. Here the sample spans under 150,000 distinct CDR3 sequences, over 65% being singletons. What was sequenced was lung tumor tissue. These receptors were taken from a man in his thirties or forties with non-small cell lung cancer.

Concerning this clonotype: A read error may produce the germline difference seen at one junction end. The chain combines TRBV5-1 with TRBJ1-2; tentative D call: TRBD1 (6 bases). The CDR3 spans 15 residues. Germline CDR1 is SGHRS and CDR2 is YFSETQ. This CDR3 is CDSSSDSPTNYGYTF. The CDR3 nucleotides read TGCGACAGCAGCTCGGACAGTCCTACTAACTATGGCTACACCTTC.

This clonotype was seen more than once but under ten times. Since the CDR3 does not end with the conserved phenylalanine or tryptophan, this likely comes from a read error. The chain couples TRBV6-5 to TRBJ2-7; no reliable D call. V lost 9 bases to trimming and J lost 2 bases, with 17 bases between them. From germline, CDR1 is MNHEY and CDR2 SVGAGI. The CDR3 loop spans 14 amino acids. CDR3 DNA sequence: TGTGCCAGTAGTGAAGATCTGGAAACCTACGAGCAGTACATC. Translating gives CASSEDLETYEQYI.